What follows are 9 T cell receptor beta chains derived from one specimen sequenced in a study of early T cells in non-severe SARS-CoV-2 infection. TCRdb independently ran MiXCR on the 5' RACE reads; one entry per CDR3 protein. The sample lists approximately 83,000 distinct CDR3 sequences, over 12% occurring once. Sequences were obtained from whole blood. The receptors come from an adult who was a healthcare worker with PCR-confirmed SARS-CoV-2 infection or an uninfected control (not recorded which).

This clonotype was seen only a few times. The chain uses TRBV4-1 and TRBJ2-2, with 8 positions matching TRBD2. Trimming took 7 bases from V and 3 from J; bases not matched to a gene: 10. The CDR3 has 16 residues. CDR1 is MGHRA, CDR2 YSYEKL, per germline. CDR3 nucleotides: TGCGCCAGCACCCCTGGCGGGGGGCAGTACACCGGGGAGCTGTTTTTT. Protein: CASTPGGGQYTGELFF.

J is TRBJ2-7 and V is TRBV11-2; D unclear. Trimming shortened V by 11 bases and J by 6 bases, and 23 bases separated the two germline ends. Germline-derived CDR1 and CDR2 are SGHAT and FQNNGV. The CDR3 length is 14 residues. In nucleotides, the CDR3 is TGTGCCGGTTCCCGCCGAGAACTCGTCTCCGAGCAGTACTTC. Translating gives CAGSRRELVSEQYF.

The genes are TRBV18 and TRBJ2-7; TRBD1 aligns across 8 bases. J was trimmed by 9 bases and V by 3 bases; bases with no gene match: 4. CDR1 is KGHSH and CDR2 is LQKENI in the germline V gene. CDR3 size: 12 residues. Here the CDR3 reads CASSPDREGQYF. The CDR3 bases are TGTGCCAGCTCACCGGACAGGGAAGGGCAGTACTTC.

This clonotype was seen ten or more times. V and J are TRBV11-2 and TRBJ2-2, with D possibly matching TRBD1 (5 bases). Germline loops: CDR1 SGHAT, CDR2 FQNNGV. The CDR3 has 18 amino acids. V lost 2 bases, J lost 6 bases, and 22 bases lay in between. CDR3 in DNA: TGTGCCAGCAGCTTAATTAGGGGCCGCCGGAGCGTGGCCGGGGAGCTGTTTTTT. Its protein product is CASSLIRGRRSVAGELFF.

V usage is TRBV20-1 and J usage is TRBJ1-4; D uncertain. The V and J ends lost 3 bases and 2 bases respectively, with 10 bases between them. Germline lookup yields CDR1 DFQATT and CDR2 SNEGSKA (reference sequence). The CDR3 spans 14 residues. CDR3 loop: CSASAVGTNEKLFF. CDR3 bases: TGCAGTGCTAGTGCGGTGGGGACTAATGAAAAACTGTTTTTT.

J is TRBJ2-3 and V is TRBV6-5; no definite D call. The V end was cut by 6 bases, the J end by 5 bases, with 21 bases between. This CDR3 region has 16 residues. The V gene's germline CDR1 is MNHEY and CDR2 SVGAGI. The CDR3 DNA is TGTGCCAGCAGAAGAACGGAGAGTTTCCACGGAGATACGCAGTATTTT. Amino acid sequence: CASRRTESFHGDTQYF.

The rearrangement uses TRBV7-2 and TRBJ2-3, with D possibly TRBD2 on 7 matching bases. Germline V CDR1 and CDR2: SGHTA, FQGNSA. Trimming took 0 bases from V and 1 from J, leaving 11 bases between them. This CDR3 region has 16 residues. CDR3: CASSLAGGPGTDTQYF. DNA of the CDR3: TGTGCCAGCAGCTTAGCGGGGGGGCCCGGCACAGATACGCAGTATTTT.

A few counts support this clonotype. The J gene is TRBJ1-4, the V gene TRBV6-2 or TRBV6-3; TRBD1 matches 11 bases. CDR1 MNHEY and CDR2 SVGEGT come from the germline V gene. The CDR3 has 14 amino acids. V lost 5 bases to trimming and J lost 8 bases; unmatched junction nucleotides: 4. For the CDR3, the DNA is TGTGCCAGCAGTCGGGACAGGGGGAGCGAAAAACTGTTTTTT. It specifies CASSRDRGSEKLFF.

At least ten counts were recorded for this clonotype. This chain links TRBV3-1 with TRBJ1-5; 7 nucleotides line up with TRBD1. The CDR3 runs 16 residues. V was clipped by 1 base and J by 2 bases; unmatched bases: 5. Germline V gives CDR1 LGHDT, CDR2 YNNKEL (reference sequence). The DNA of the CDR3 is TGTGCCAGCAGCCAAGGCGACAGGGCTCGCAATCAGCCCCAGCATTTT. Protein: CASSQGDRARNQPQHF.